This TCR beta chain emerged from a study of technical replicates of blood from several donors. The V gene end was trimmed by 4 bases and the J gene end by 7 bases; junction bases not matched to a gene: 11. CDR3 length: 15 residues. Germline lookup yields CDR1 MGHRA and CDR2 YSYEKL. The table came from immunoSEQ multiplex PCR; TCRdb's copy has only in-frame clones and leaves some out. This table has 75,000 to 95,000 clones, roughly 94% appearing once. What was sequenced was T cells isolated from PBMCs. The rearrangement links TRBV4-1 to TRBJ2-7; 9 positions match TRBD1. This TCR was recovered from a human donor in good health. The CDR3 loop is CASSRPGQGAGEQYF. For the CDR3, the DNA is TGCGCCAGCAGCCGTCCGGGACAGGGAGCGGGAGAGCAGTACTTC.